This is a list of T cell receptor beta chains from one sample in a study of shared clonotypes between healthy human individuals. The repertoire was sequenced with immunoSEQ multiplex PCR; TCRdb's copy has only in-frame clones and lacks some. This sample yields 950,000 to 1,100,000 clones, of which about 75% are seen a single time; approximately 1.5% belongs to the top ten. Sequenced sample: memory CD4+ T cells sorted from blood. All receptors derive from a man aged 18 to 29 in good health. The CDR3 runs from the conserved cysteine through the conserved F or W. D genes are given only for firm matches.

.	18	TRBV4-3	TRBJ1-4	CASSQEDLRALTNEKLFF
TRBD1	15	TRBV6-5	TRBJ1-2	CASSFSMDRGDGYTF
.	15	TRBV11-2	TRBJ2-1	CASSLARASYNEQFF
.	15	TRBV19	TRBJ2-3	CASSETWARTDTQYF
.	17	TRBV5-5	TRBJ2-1	CASSLFASRTTNNEQFF
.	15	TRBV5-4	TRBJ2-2	CASSLAEVGTGELFF
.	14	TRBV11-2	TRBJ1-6	CASSLQGTYSPLHF
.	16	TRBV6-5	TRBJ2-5	CASSYSTAGTQETQYF
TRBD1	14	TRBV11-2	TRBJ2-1	CASSSHPGQAEQFF
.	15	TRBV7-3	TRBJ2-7	CASRLNRESNYEQYF
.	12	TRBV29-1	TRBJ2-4	CSVSGGDRDQYF
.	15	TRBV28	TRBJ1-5	CASLPSQGLDQPQHF
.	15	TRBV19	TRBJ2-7	CASRISGRGAYEQYF
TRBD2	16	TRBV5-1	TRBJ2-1	CASSTIAGGFYNEQFF
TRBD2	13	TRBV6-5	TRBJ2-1	CASRGLANNEQFF
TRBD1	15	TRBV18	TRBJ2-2	CASSPNRGETGELFF
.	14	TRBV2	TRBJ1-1	CASRVLRDNTEAFF
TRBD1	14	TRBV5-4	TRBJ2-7	CASSQDPDRGSVYF
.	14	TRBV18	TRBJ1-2	CASSPGAQGYGYTF
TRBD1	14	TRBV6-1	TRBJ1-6	CATDRGENNSPLHF
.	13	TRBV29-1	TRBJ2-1	CSVGHARNNEQFF
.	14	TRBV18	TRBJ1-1	CASSPDSGGTEAFF
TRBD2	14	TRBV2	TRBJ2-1	CASTSGTSGNEQFF
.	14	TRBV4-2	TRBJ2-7	CASSQGGGGLEQYF
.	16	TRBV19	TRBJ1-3	CASSIGSRVSGNTIYF
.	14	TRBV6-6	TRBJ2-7	CASRVGSISYEQYF
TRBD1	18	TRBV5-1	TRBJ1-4	CASSQGTGLFATNEKLFF
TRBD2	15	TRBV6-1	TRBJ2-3	CASIPGLAGRDTQYF
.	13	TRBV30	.	CAWRPFITYEQYF
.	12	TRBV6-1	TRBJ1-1	CASSFGGEEAFF
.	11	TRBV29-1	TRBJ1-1	CSGFQGAEAFF
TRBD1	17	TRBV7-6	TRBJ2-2	CASSQRPGQAGTGELFF
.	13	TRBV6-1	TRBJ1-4	CASNEGFGEKLFF
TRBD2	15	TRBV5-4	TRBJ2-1	CASRQSGGSYNEQFF
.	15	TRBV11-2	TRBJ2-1	CASSLDTKTYNEQFF
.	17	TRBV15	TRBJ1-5	CATSTTRGNRVVQPQHF
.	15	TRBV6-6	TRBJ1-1	CASSPSGRLNTEAFF
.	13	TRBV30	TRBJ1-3	CAWSRGSGNTIYF
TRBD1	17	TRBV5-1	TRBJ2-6	CASSRGTGEGGANVLTF
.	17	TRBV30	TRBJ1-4	CAWRERLNRAAVEKLFF
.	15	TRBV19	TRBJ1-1	CASSIGRVVNTEAFF
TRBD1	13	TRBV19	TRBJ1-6	CASRGTDNSPLHF
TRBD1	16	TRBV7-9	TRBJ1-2	CASSYSGQGFNYGYTF
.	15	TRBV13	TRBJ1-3	CASSYNAGVGNTIYF
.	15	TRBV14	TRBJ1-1	CASSQNGAGNTEAFF
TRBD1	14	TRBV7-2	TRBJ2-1	CASSLDRGNNEQFF
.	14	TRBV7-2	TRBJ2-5	CASSDNPQGETQYF
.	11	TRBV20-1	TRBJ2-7	CSASVAYEQYF
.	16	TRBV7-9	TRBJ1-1	CASSFRGVMMNTEAFF
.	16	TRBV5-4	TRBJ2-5	CASSSGGGDLRETQYF
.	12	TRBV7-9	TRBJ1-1	CASSLEHTEAFF
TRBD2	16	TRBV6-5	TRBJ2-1	CASSYSVGRAHNEQFF
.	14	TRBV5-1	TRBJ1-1	CASSAYRDATEAFF
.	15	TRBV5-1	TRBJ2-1	CASSLQESSYNEQFF
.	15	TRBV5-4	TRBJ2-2	CASSLWRKGSGELFF